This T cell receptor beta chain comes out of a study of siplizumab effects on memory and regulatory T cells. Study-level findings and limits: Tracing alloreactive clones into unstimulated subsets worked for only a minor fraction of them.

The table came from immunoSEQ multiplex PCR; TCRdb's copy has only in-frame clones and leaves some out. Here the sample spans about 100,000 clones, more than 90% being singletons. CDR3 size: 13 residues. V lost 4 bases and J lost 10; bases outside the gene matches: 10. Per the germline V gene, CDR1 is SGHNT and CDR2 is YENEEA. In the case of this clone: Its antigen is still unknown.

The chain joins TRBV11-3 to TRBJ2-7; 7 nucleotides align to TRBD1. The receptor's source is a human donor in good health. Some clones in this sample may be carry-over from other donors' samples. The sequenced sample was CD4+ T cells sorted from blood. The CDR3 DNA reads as TGTGCCAGCAGCTCACAGGGGATAAGGGAACAGTACTTC. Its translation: CASSSQGIREQYF.